The source of this T cell receptor (beta chain) is a study of cytotoxic CD8 clonotypes in ibrutinib-treated CLL. Trimming left V 1 base short and J 4 bases short, with 11 bases between. Germline V lookup: CDR1 SGHNT, CDR2 YYREEE (reference sequence). The CDR3 is made up of 14 amino acids. The data were produced by immunoSEQ multiplex PCR, yet TCRdb's version contains in-frame clones alone and is incomplete. The sample has fewer than 90,000 clones; about 86% are singletons. The chain combines TRBV5-4 with TRBJ1-2, with a tentative D call TRBD1 (5 bases). The source material was PBMCs, sampled before ibrutinib treatment. The sequence was collected from a human donor with chronic lymphocytic leukemia. CDR3 nucleotide sequence: TGTGCCAGCAGCTTGCAGGGCTCTTCCTATGGCTACACCTTC. Its protein is CASSLQGSSYGYTF.